Each of the 25 T cell receptor beta chains below was sequenced from the same sample in a study of blood T cells in healthy people across ages. Through a sample-barcoded 5' primer and a J-beta primer mix, a second PCR was run for about 6 to 11 cycles. TCRdb reprocessed the 5' RACE reads via MiXCR and lists one record per CDR3 protein. The sample holds approximately 2,000,000 distinct CDR3 sequences; more than 35% are singletons and the top ten take around 23%. Sequenced: blood. These receptors were collected from a human donor in good health.

The chain combines TRBV9 with TRBJ1-2; 7 bases fit TRBD1. The germline gives CDR1 SGDLS, CDR2 YYNGEE. This CDR3 contains 15 residues. V gave up 2 bases and J gave up 10 bases; unmatched junction bases: 14. CDR3: CASSVKTGWSHNYTF. The DNA for the CDR3 is TGTGCCAGCAGCGTCAAGACAGGGTGGTCTCATAACTACACCTTC.

This clonotype was observed a handful of times. The chain is built from TRBV9 and TRBJ2-7, with D perhaps TRBD1 or TRBD2 (6 bases each). The germline V and J ends were trimmed by 0 bases and 2 bases, with 12 bases remaining between them. The CDR3 contains 15 residues. Germline CDR1 SGDLS, CDR2 YYNGEE. The CDR3: CASSVGRGPPYEQYF. The CDR3 DNA follows: TGTGCCAGCAGCGTAGGTCGGGGGCCACCCTACGAGCAGTACTTC.

The chain employs TRBV5-1 and TRBJ2-6, with 11 bases identical to TRBD2. V dropped 3 bases and J dropped 0; count of bases not matched to a gene: 5. From germline, CDR1 is SGHRS and CDR2 YFSETQ. The CDR3 is 18 residues long. The chain's CDR3 is CASSWTSGRSSGANVLTF. CDR3 DNA: TGCGCCAGCAGCTGGACTAGCGGGCGGTCCTCTGGGGCCAACGTCCTGACTTTC.

There are many counts of this clonotype. The V and J genes are TRBV4-3 and TRBJ2-7; D gene uncertain. This CDR3 region has 14 residues. V was trimmed by 0 bases and J by 0 bases, leaving 6 bases between them. Germline V CDR1 and CDR2: LGHNA, YSLEER. DNA for the CDR3: TGCGCCAGCAGCCAAGACAGGTTCTCCTACGAGCAGTACTTC. Amino acid sequence: CASSQDRFSYEQYF.

The rearrangement uses TRBV20-1 and TRBJ2-7; D uncertain. V shed 3 bases and J shed 7 bases, with 13 bases lying between them. The CDR3 sequence is 12 residues long. Looked up from germline, CDR1 is DFQATT and CDR2 is SNEGSKA (reference sequence). The CDR3 sequence: CSARVSDNEQYF. The DNA for the CDR3 is TGCAGTGCTAGGGTCAGTGACAATGAGCAGTACTTC.

V usage is TRBV7-9 and J usage is TRBJ1-2; TRBD1 aligns across 8 bases. Trimming removed 8 bases from V and 7 bases from J; junction bases left unmatched: 9. The CDR3 consists of 13 residues. Germline CDR1 SEHNR, CDR2 FQNEAQ (reference sequence). In DNA, the CDR3 is TGTGCCAGCGTAGCAGGGGGCGCGTTTGGCTACACCTTC. This gives the protein CASVAGGAFGYTF.

This sequence joins TRBV18 and TRBJ1-1; possibly TRBD1 for D (5 bases). V lost 4 bases and J lost 2, with 11 bases in between. In germline, CDR1 is KGHSH, CDR2 LQKENI. The CDR3 consists of 14 residues. The CDR3 bases are TGTGCCAGCTCACAAGACAGTCCCAACACTGAAGCTTTCTTT. Translated: CASSQDSPNTEAFF.

V is TRBV4-1 and J is TRBJ2-3, with 10 bases lining up with TRBD2. The CDR3 runs to 14 residues. Germline-derived CDR1 and CDR2 are MGHRA and YSYEKL. V gave up 6 bases and J gave up 3 bases; unmatched junction bases: 3. Written as DNA, the CDR3 is TGCGCCAGCAGGGAGCGGGGGGGTACAGATACGCAGTATTTT. Amino acids: CASRERGGTDTQYF.

The sample holds a few counts of this clonotype. The V gene is TRBV28, the J gene TRBJ2-5, with D uncertain. Trimming took 3 bases from V and 7 from J, leaving 9 bases between them. Per the germline V gene, CDR1 is MDHEN and CDR2 is SYDVKM. This CDR3 has 12 amino acids. The chain's CDR3 is CASSFRPGTQYF. Here the CDR3 DNA reads TGTGCCAGCAGTTTCCGGCCCGGGACCCAGTACTTC. The full variable domain, with the rest looked up from reference TRBV28 and TRBJ2-5, is DVKVTQSSRYLVKRTGEKVFLECVQDMDHENMFWYRQDPGLGLRLIYFSYDVKMKEKGDIPEGYSVSREKKERFSLILESASTNQTSMYLCASSFRPGTQYFGPGTRLLVL.

The V and J genes are TRBV5-8 and TRBJ2-5, with D unresolved. The ends were cut back, 3 bases at V and 4 bases at J, with 16 bases in the middle. The V gene's germline CDR1 is SGHTS and CDR2 YDEGEE. The CDR3 sequence is 15 residues long. The CDR3 loop reads CASSSIYSFGETQYF. The CDR3, as DNA: TGTGCCAGCAGCTCAATATACAGTTTCGGAGAGACCCAGTACTTC.

The table lists this clonotype with many counts. J is TRBJ1-1 and V is TRBV29-1, with a weak D call TRBD1 (5 bases). Deletions cut 3 bases from V and 5 bases from J, with 7 bases between. Germline CDR1 reads SQVTM; CDR2 reads ANQGSEA. The CDR3 has 11 amino acids. CDR3 sequence (DNA): TGCAGCGTTGACGGGGGGACTGAAGCTTTCTTT. Translating gives CSVDGGTEAFF.

V gene TRBV28 combines with J gene TRBJ1-5; D not certain. Germline V lookup: CDR1 MDHEN, CDR2 SYDVKM. Trimming pared 3 bases from V and 9 bases from J, leaving 15 bases between. The CDR3 has 14 amino acids. CDR3 sequence (DNA): TGTGCCAGCAGTTTGCGGGCCCTCAGGCTGCCCCAGCATTTT. It yields the protein CASSLRALRLPQHF. The entire variable domain, with the rest obtained from reference TRBV28 and TRBJ1-5, is as follows: DVKVTQSSRYLVKRTGEKVFLECVQDMDHENMFWYRQDPGLGLRLIYFSYDVKMKEKGDIPEGYSVSREKKERFSLILESASTNQTSMYLCASSLRALRLPQHFGDGTRLSIL.

This clonotype was seen a handful of times. The chain has TRBV29-1 and TRBJ2-1; TRBD2 agrees at 7 bases. V was pared by 6 bases and J by 4 bases, with 6 bases of the junction left unmatched. Looked up from germline, CDR1 is SQVTM and CDR2 is ANQGSEA. There are 13 residues in the CDR3. The CDR3 DNA reads as TGCAGCGTGGAGAACGGGGGGTACAATGAGCAGTTCTTC. It encodes CSVENGGYNEQFF.

The chain uses TRBV20-1 and TRBJ2-4; D possibly matches TRBD1 or TRBD2 (5 bases each). Per the germline V gene, CDR1 is DFQATT and CDR2 is SNEGSKA (reference sequence). CDR3 size: 10 residues. The V and J ends lost 3 bases and 9 bases respectively, with 6 bases between them. The CDR3 DNA follows: TGCAGTGCTAGTGGGGGCATTCAGTACTTC. It encodes CSASGGIQYF.

V is TRBV7-2 and J is TRBJ1-2, with 8 bases that match TRBD1. V was pared by 5 bases and J by 4 bases, with 12 bases of the junction left unmatched. The V gene's germline CDR1 is SGHTA and CDR2 FQGNSA. The CDR3 sequence is 16 residues long. CDR3: CASSPWEQGAIYGYTF. As DNA, the CDR3 is TGTGCCAGCAGCCCCTGGGAGCAGGGGGCTATCTATGGCTACACCTTC.

The chain combines TRBV7-3 with TRBJ2-3; perhaps TRBD1 as D (6 bases). V shed 6 bases and J shed 3 bases, with 19 bases lying between them. The CDR3 loop spans 16 amino acids. Germline CDR1 SGHTA, CDR2 FQGTGA. The CDR3 is CASSQEQGLGTDTQYF. DNA of the CDR3: TGTGCCAGCAGTCAAGAACAGGGTTTGGGTACAGATACGCAGTATTTT. The variable domain in full, with the rest retrieved from reference TRBV7-3 and TRBJ2-3, is GAGVSQTPSNKVTEKGKYVELRCDPISGHTALYWYRQSLGQGPEFLIYFQGTGAADDSGLPNDRFFAVRPEGSVSTLKIQRTERGDSAVYLCASSQEQGLGTDTQYFGPGTRLTVL.

The J gene is TRBJ1-2, the V gene TRBV4-3, with unresolved D. Looked up from germline, CDR1 is LGHNA and CDR2 is YSLEER. The germline V and J ends were trimmed by 0 bases and 3 bases, with 17 bases remaining between them. The CDR3 loop spans 17 amino acids. CDR3 nucleotides: TGCGCCAGCAGCCAAGAATATTCAGTCACAGCCTACTATGGCTACACCTTC. Its protein is CASSQEYSVTAYYGYTF.

This clonotype appeared a few times. The rearrangement links TRBV12-3 or TRBV12-4 to TRBJ1-2; the D gene is possibly TRBD1 (6 bases). Between the trimmed V and J ends, which lost 6 bases and 8 bases, there was a span of 16 bases. This CDR3 is 13 amino acids long. The CDR3 reads CASRAILGGGYTF. The CDR3, as DNA: TGTGCCAGCAGGGCGATTTTAGGGGGAGGCTACACCTTC.

This clonotype was counted a few times. The chain is built from TRBV29-1 and TRBJ1-4; D might be TRBD1 (6 bases). V lost 8 bases and J lost 8, with 18 bases in between. The length of the CDR3 is 13 residues. The germline V gene encodes CDR1 SQVTM and CDR2 ANQGSEA. This chain's CDR3 is CSPVGGWEEKLFF. For the CDR3, the DNA is TGCAGCCCCGTGGGGGGCTGGGAGGAAAAACTGTTTTTT.

The chain carries TRBV7-3 and TRBJ2-1; D is unclear. The V gene lost 5 bases and the J gene lost 0 bases, with 14 bases spanning the gap. The CDR3 consists of 16 residues. Germline assignment: CDR1 SGHTA and CDR2 FQGTGA. The CDR3 here is CASSPRLSSSYNEQFF. CDR3 coding DNA: TGTGCCAGCAGCCCGAGACTCTCGAGCTCCTACAATGAGCAGTTCTTC.

The rearrangement joins TRBV29-1 to TRBJ2-1, with 8 bases lining up with TRBD1. V trimming: 7 bases; J trimming: 6 bases; junction bases outside the gene matches: 8. This CDR3 contains 13 residues. Germline V gives CDR1 SQVTM, CDR2 ANQGSEA. The CDR3 DNA follows: TGCAGCGGCAGGGGGCACCCAAGCAATGAGCAGTTCTTC. Translating gives CSGRGHPSNEQFF.

The V gene is TRBV9, the J gene TRBJ2-5; TRBD1 might be the D (5 bases). V lost 0 bases and J 0 bases, leaving 9 bases between the germline ends. CDR1 SGDLS and CDR2 YYNGEE come from the germline V gene. The CDR3 loop spans 15 amino acids. The DNA for the CDR3 is TGTGCCAGCAGCGTAGGGGGCGGAGACCAAGAGACCCAGTACTTC. It yields the protein CASSVGGGDQETQYF.

The chain has TRBV6-2 or TRBV6-3 and TRBJ2-1; TRBD2 is a possible D gene (5 bases). The CDR3 sequence is 15 residues long. The V gene lost 0 bases and the J gene lost 10 bases, with 16 bases spanning the gap. Germline CDR1 and CDR2: MNHEY and SVGEGT. This CDR3 reads CASSYSPMEVGEQFF. CDR3 nucleotides: TGTGCCAGCAGTTACTCCCCCATGGAGGTCGGCGAGCAGTTCTTC.

The genes are TRBV4-3 and TRBJ2-3, with unresolved D. V dropped 0 bases and J dropped 3 bases, with 19 bases sitting between them. From germline, CDR1 is LGHNA and CDR2 YSLEER. The CDR3 extends over 18 amino acids. CDR3: CASSQDLGQSTLTDTQYF. The CDR3 DNA sequence: TGCGCCAGCAGCCAAGATTTAGGGCAGTCAACCTTAACAGATACGCAGTATTTT.

This clonotype showed up just once. The chain uses TRBV4-2 and TRBJ2-2, with 11 bases matching TRBD2. CDR3 length: 17 residues. V was pared by 4 bases and J by 3 bases, with 7 bases of the junction left unmatched. Germline V gene sequence: CDR1 LGHNA, CDR2 YNFKEQ. The CDR3, as DNA: TGTGCCAGCAGCCCAATAGCGGGGGGGCCGGACACCGGGGAGCTGTTTTTT. This encodes CASSPIAGGPDTGELFF.